In its sample, the clone carrying this T cell receptor (beta chain) was seen many times. Its target is not known. This sample was taken from a study of metastatic and nonmetastatic thyroid tumors. In the study overall: The comparison covered peripheral blood and tumor or nodule tissue in malignant and benign thyroid patients.

TCRdb called clones again from the PCR reads with MiXCR. The sample holds 32,000 or so clones, roughly 17% seen once. None of the patients had undergone any treatment ahead of thyroid surgery. Study-wide results and caveats: Malignant thyroid tumors reportedly exceeded benign nodules significantly in TCR beta diversity, with the difference appearing in blood and tumor.

This receptor was identified in a male donor with papillary thyroid cancer or a benign thyroid nodule (not recorded which). Some clones in this sample may be carry-over from other donors' samples. Sequencing used blood.

For the CDR3, the DNA is TGTGCCAGCAGCCATCGACTAGCACAGACGAGCACAGATACGCAGTATTTT. This translates into CASSHRLAQTSTDTQYF. The chain recombines TRBV3-1 with TRBJ2-3; TRBD2 matches at 7 bases. V dropped 3 bases and J dropped 0; count of bases not matched to a gene: 9. The CDR3 sequence is 17 residues long. Germline lookup yields CDR1 LGHDT and CDR2 YNNKEL (reference sequence).